Sequencing of this T cell receptor beta chain was carried out in a study of blood T cell repertoires in COVID-19. Only in-frame clones appear in the TCRdb table, and some are missing; sequencing was by immunoSEQ multiplex PCR. In the table there are about 240,000 clones, 82% of which are singletons. CDR3 length: 15 residues. Trimming left V 4 bases short and J 3 bases short, with 15 bases between. Germline loops: CDR1 MDHEN, CDR2 SYDVKM. The sequence derives from a woman in her late teens or twenties with acute or convalescent COVID-19. The genes are TRBV28 and TRBJ1-1; possibly TRBD1 for D (5 bases). Sequenced material: peripheral blood. The CDR3 DNA reads as TGTGCCAGCAGTTCAGGCGGGGGTCGGGACACTGAAGCTTTCTTT. This translates into CASSSGGGRDTEAFF.